This entry features one T cell receptor beta chain sequence. As yet, its antigen is unknown. This specimen belongs to a study of OX40 agonist ivuxolimab in advanced cancers. In the study overall: Head and neck, renal cell, melanoma or hepatocellular carcinoma were the cancers that dose-escalation patients had.

TCRdb's copy holds only in-frame clones and misses some; the assay was immunoSEQ multiplex PCR. The data show some 64,000 clones, with roughly 89% seen just once and 5.2% held by the top ten. The CDR3 extends over 15 amino acids. Trimming shortened V by 0 bases and J by 1 base, and 7 bases separated the two germline ends. Looked up from germline, CDR1 is SGHKS and CDR2 is YYEKEE (reference sequence). Whole-study results and caveats: Expanded peripheral T-cell antigen specificity went undetermined.

The TCR was taken from an adult with an advanced solid tumor such as melanoma, head and neck, liver or kidney cancer. The source material was CD4+ or CD8+ T cells sorted from blood, sampled in a trial of the OX40 agonist ivuxolimab. The J gene is TRBJ2-2, the V gene TRBV5-5; unclear D gene. The DNA for the CDR3 is TGTGCCAGCAGCTTGGACCCAATGAACACCGGGGAGCTGTTTTTT. The encoded protein is CASSLDPMNTGELFF.